Presented here are 7 T cell receptor beta chains from one specimen sequenced in a study of molecular identifiers for immune sequencing clone quantification. TCRdb passed the PCR reads through MiXCR, listing each CDR3 protein once. This table holds 250,000 to 350,000 distinct CDR3 sequences, about 20% found once. Sequenced: naive CD8+ T cells from blood, with Jurkat cell RNA spiked in. As to subset: FACS-sorted CD8+CD4-CCR7+CD45RA+ naive T cells. These receptors originate from a human donor in good health. Some libraries in this study had Jurkat cell RNA spiked in.

With regard to this clonotype: This could be a read error, since a much larger clone is one nucleotide away. The chain links TRBV7-2 to TRBJ2-2, with a tentative D call TRBD1 (5 bases). Germline CDR1 reads SGHTA; CDR2 reads FQGNSA. CDR3 length: 14 residues. The CDR3 spells CASGLFGATGELFF. The CDR3 nucleotides are TGTGCCAGCGGCTTATTTGGGGCCACCGGGGAGCTGTTTTTT.

The rearrangement joins TRBV12-3 or TRBV12-4 to TRBJ2-7, with 7 bases that match TRBD1. The ends lost 3 bases at V and 0 bases at J; junction bases unmatched: 11. The CDR3 runs 17 residues. The CDR3 loop reads CASSFQPGTDSSYEQYF. DNA of the CDR3: TGTGCCAGCAGTTTCCAACCCGGGACAGATAGCTCCTACGAGCAGTACTTC.

In this sample, this clonotype turned up a few times. CDR3 loop: CASSQDHPLGATEAFF. DNA of the CDR3: TGCGCCAGCAGCCAAGATCACCCCCTCGGGGCGACTGAAGCTTTCTTT. The chain joins TRBV4-3 to TRBJ1-1, with D perhaps TRBD1 (5 bases). V lost 0 bases, J lost 5 bases, and 16 bases lay in between. The germline CDR1 and CDR2 sequences are LGHNA and YSLEER. The CDR3 is made up of 16 amino acids.

This clonotype was detected many times. The V call is TRBV18, the J call TRBJ2-7, with D uncertain. Trimming took 1 base from V and 2 from J, leaving 6 bases between them. CDR3 length equals 13 residues. In germline, CDR1 is KGHSH, CDR2 LQKENI. Written as DNA, the CDR3 is TGTGCCAGCTCACCACGGGATGCCTACGAGCAGTACTTC. This encodes CASSPRDAYEQYF.

The chain couples TRBV19 to TRBJ2-1; the D gene could be TRBD1 or TRBD2 (5 bases each). Trimming removed 5 bases at V and 7 bases at J, with 21 bases between. CDR1 is LNHDA, CDR2 SQIVND, per germline (reference sequence). CDR3 length: 16 residues. CDR3 sequence reads: CASSAGTDHPRNEQFF. The CDR3 DNA is TGTGCCAGTAGTGCCGGGACGGACCACCCTCGAAATGAGCAGTTCTTC. Full variable domain (outside the CDR3, taken from reference TRBV19 and TRBJ2-1): DGGITQSPKYLFRKEGQNVTLSCEQNLNHDAMYWYRQDPGQGLRLIYYSQIVNDFQKGDIAEGYSVSREKKESFPLTVTSAQKNPTAFYLCASSAGTDHPRNEQFFGPGTRLTVL.

This clonotype was seen ten or more times. The chain has TRBV6-2 or TRBV6-3 and TRBJ2-7; no clear D. Looked up from germline, CDR1 is MNHEY and CDR2 is SVGEGT. V dropped 2 bases and J dropped 2 bases, with 7 bases sitting between them. CDR3 length: 13 residues. CDR3 bases: TGTGCCAGCAGTTACGGTAGGACCTACGAGCAGTACTTC. It translates to CASSYGRTYEQYF.

About this clonotype: The junction shows a germline mismatch at one end, possibly a read error. The chain uses TRBV29-1 and TRBJ2-4; D not certain. This CDR3 is 17 amino acids long. Looked up from germline, CDR1 is SQVTM and CDR2 is ANQGSEA. The CDR3 DNA reads as TGCGGCGTTGAAGATCGCAGCTTCATACTAGCCAAAAACATTCAGTACTTC. This sequence encodes CGVEDRSFILAKNIQYF.